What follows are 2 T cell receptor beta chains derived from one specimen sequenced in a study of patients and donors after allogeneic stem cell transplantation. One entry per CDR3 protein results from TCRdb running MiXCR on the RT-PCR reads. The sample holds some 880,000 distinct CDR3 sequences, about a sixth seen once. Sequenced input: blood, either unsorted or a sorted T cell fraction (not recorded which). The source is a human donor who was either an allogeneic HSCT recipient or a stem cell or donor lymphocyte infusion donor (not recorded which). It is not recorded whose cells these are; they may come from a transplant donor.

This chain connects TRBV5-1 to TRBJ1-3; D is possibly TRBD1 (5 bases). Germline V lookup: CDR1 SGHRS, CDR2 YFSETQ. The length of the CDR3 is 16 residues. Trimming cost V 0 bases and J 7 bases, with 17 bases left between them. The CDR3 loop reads CASSLGLTGTANTIYF. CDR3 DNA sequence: TGCGCCAGCAGCTTGGGACTGACCGGGACGGCTAACACCATATATTTT.

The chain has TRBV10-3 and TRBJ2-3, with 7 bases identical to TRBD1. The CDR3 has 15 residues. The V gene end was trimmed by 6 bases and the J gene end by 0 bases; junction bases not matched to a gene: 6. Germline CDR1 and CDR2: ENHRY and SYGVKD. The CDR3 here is CAISYRQGSTDTQYF. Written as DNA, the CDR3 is TGTGCCATCAGCTACAGACAGGGAAGCACAGATACGCAGTATTTT.